One sample yielded the 25 T cell receptor beta chains listed below, sequenced in a study of T cell responses to AZD1222 COVID-19 vaccine. Here immunoSEQ multiplex PCR was the method, and the copy in TCRdb shows in-frame clones only, minus some. The sample holds 100,000 to 150,000 clones, 90% seen once. This sample comprised peripheral blood, obtained on day 0 of AZD1222 vaccination. All receptors derive from an adult in good health.

This clone was counted a single time. V is TRBV2 and J is TRBJ1-1; D is unclear. The CDR3 covers 11 residues. Germline assignment: CDR1 SNHLY and CDR2 FYNNEI. With 8 bases removed from V and 3 bases from J, the gap between germline ends came to 7 bases. Written as DNA, the CDR3 is TGTGCCAGCGAAGGGCACACTGAAGCTTTCTTT. Residues: CASEGHTEAFF.

This chain joins TRBV5-6 and TRBJ2-1; 12 nucleotides match TRBD1. This CDR3 has 19 residues. The V gene's germline CDR1 is SGHDT and CDR2 YYEEEE. Trimming took 4 bases from V and 4 from J; bases not matched to a gene: 15. CDR3 DNA sequence: TGTGCCAGCAGCCCGGGGGGACAGGGGGCGTTTCGTTGGTACAATGAGCAGTTCTTC. As protein: CASSPGGQGAFRWYNEQFF.

The chain is built from TRBV7-9 and TRBJ1-1; the D is unclear. Germline V lookup: CDR1 SEHNR, CDR2 FQNEAQ (reference sequence). Trimming took off 2 bases at V and 1 base at J, with 11 bases between the two ends. The CDR3 has 15 amino acids. CDR3 amino acids: CASSLIFNGNTEAFF. CDR3 in DNA: TGTGCCAGCAGCTTAATTTTCAACGGGAACACTGAAGCTTTCTTT.

The chain uses TRBV9 and TRBJ2-1; D remains unclear. This CDR3 has 15 residues. The V and J ends lost 3 bases and 2 bases respectively, with 12 bases between them. Germline V CDR1 and CDR2: SGDLS, YYNGEE. For the CDR3, the DNA is TGTGCCAGCAGCGACGGAACACCAACCTACAATGAGCAGTTCTTC. Its protein is CASSDGTPTYNEQFF.

The chain uses TRBV6-2 or TRBV6-3 and TRBJ2-1; D uncertain. V was pared by 0 bases and J by 8 bases, with 11 bases between. The CDR3 has 14 amino acids. The germline V gene has CDR1 MNHEY and CDR2 SVGEGT. CDR3 DNA: TGTGCCAGCAGTTACTCCGGACGAGTCCATGAGCAGTTCTTC. It is translated as CASSYSGRVHEQFF.

The CDR3 DNA sequence: TGCGCCAGCAGCTTGGTTCCAGAGCCCTATGGCTACACCTTC. Translating it yields CASSLVPEPYGYTF. The rearrangement uses TRBV5-1 and TRBJ1-2; D is unresolved. Trimming took 0 bases from V and 4 from J, leaving 10 bases between them. Germline V gives CDR1 SGHRS, CDR2 YFSETQ. The CDR3 runs 14 residues.

This chain links TRBV5-1 with TRBJ2-7; D is perhaps TRBD1 or TRBD2 (5 bases each). This CDR3 comprises 15 residues. Trimming left V 3 bases short and J 9 bases short, with 22 bases between. Germline CDR1 reads SGHRS; CDR2 reads YFSETQ. This CDR3 is CASSSAGAVLTWQYF. The CDR3 DNA is TGCGCCAGCAGCTCCGCCGGGGCCGTTTTAACGTGGCAGTACTTC.

The J gene is TRBJ1-3, the V gene TRBV18; no clear D gene. From germline, CDR1 is KGHSH and CDR2 LQKENI. The CDR3 loop spans 17 amino acids. V was clipped by 1 base and J by 4 bases, with 17 bases between them. The CDR3 spells CASSPQFSTGSGNTIYF. DNA of the CDR3: TGTGCCAGCTCACCACAGTTTTCTACCGGCTCCGGAAACACCATATATTTT.

This chain links TRBV5-4 with TRBJ2-1, with D possibly TRBD1 on 7 matching bases. This CDR3 region has 15 residues. The ends were cut back, 4 bases at V and 4 bases at J, with 15 bases in the middle. Germline V gene lookup returns CDR1 SGHNT and CDR2 YYREEE (reference sequence). CDR3 residues: CASSPRDSGYNEQFF. The CDR3 bases are TGTGCCAGCAGCCCCCGGGACAGCGGGTACAATGAGCAGTTCTTC.

Only one count was recorded for this clone. V is TRBV7-2 and J is TRBJ1-2; a weak D match, TRBD1 (5 bases). Trimming cost V 1 base and J 7 bases, with 10 bases left between them. Germline V gene lookup returns CDR1 SGHTA and CDR2 FQGNSA. This CDR3 is built from 13 residues. The CDR3 is CASSLGRVSGYTF. CDR3 DNA sequence: TGTGCCAGCAGCTTAGGCAGGGTTAGTGGCTACACCTTC. Complete variable domain (other parts from reference TRBV7-2 and TRBJ1-2): GAGVSQSPSNKVTEKGKDVELRCDPISGHTALYWYRQSLGQGLEFLIYFQGNSAPDKSGLPSDRFSAERTGGSVSTLTIQRTQQEDSAVYLCASSLGRVSGYTFGSGTRLTVV.

This chain links TRBV11-3 with TRBJ1-2; D call uncertain. Germline CDR1 and CDR2: SGHNT and YENEEA. This CDR3 comprises 13 residues. Trimming took 5 bases from V and 4 from J, leaving 11 bases between them. The CDR3 bases are TGTGCCAGCAGCCCCGGGCTGACCTATGGCTACACCTTC. This sequence encodes CASSPGLTYGYTF.

Only a few counts were recorded for this clone. V usage is TRBV30 and J usage is TRBJ1-2; 7 nucleotides line up with TRBD1. The V segment lost 2 bases and the J segment 3 bases; nucleotides outside the gene matches: 6. CDR3 length: 14 amino acids. CDR1 and CDR2 (germline): GTSNPN, SVGIG (reference sequence). The CDR3 here is CAWSRTGADYGYTF. In DNA form, the CDR3 reads TGTGCCTGGAGTAGAACAGGGGCCGACTATGGCTACACCTTC.

The CDR3 loop is CASSLVGSGEPQHF. The CDR3 nucleotides are TGTGCCAGCAGCTTAGTTGGGTCTGGTGAGCCCCAGCATTTT. This rearrangement joins TRBV7-9 to TRBJ1-5; no reliable D call. The CDR3 loop spans 14 amino acids. Germline V gives CDR1 SEHNR, CDR2 FQNEAQ (reference sequence). V was trimmed by 1 base and J by 8 bases, leaving 12 bases between them.

The V gene is TRBV7-9, the J gene TRBJ2-6; D call uncertain. This CDR3 spans 14 amino acids. The V gene's germline CDR1 is SEHNR and CDR2 FQNEAQ (reference sequence). V gave up 0 bases and J gave up 2 bases, with 2 bases separating them. The CDR3 nucleotides are TGTGCCAGCAGCTTAGCCCCTGGGGCCAACGTCCTGACTTTC. Translating gives CASSLAPGANVLTF.

The chain joins TRBV12-3 or TRBV12-4 to TRBJ1-3; D is unclear. The CDR3 runs to 13 residues. The germline V and J ends were trimmed by 0 bases and 4 bases, with 4 bases remaining between them. The CDR3 here is CASSLAVGNTIYF. The CDR3 region has the DNA TGTGCCAGCAGTTTAGCGGTAGGAAACACCATATATTTT.

This chain uses TRBV2 with TRBJ2-7; possible D gene TRBD2, 5 bases. V was cut by 1 base and J by 0 bases, with 10 bases left in between. Per germline, CDR1 SNHLY and CDR2 FYNNEI. CDR3 length: 15 residues. The CDR3 DNA is TGTGCCAGCAGTGAAGGGGCGGGTAACTCCTACGAGCAGTACTTC. Amino acid sequence: CASSEGAGNSYEQYF.

This chain connects TRBV4-3 to TRBJ2-3, with TRBD2 matching over 7 bases. Looked up from germline, CDR1 is LGHNA and CDR2 is YSLEER. The CDR3 has 17 amino acids. V shed 2 bases and J 2 bases; nucleotides not matched to a gene: 10. This CDR3 is CASSQFGGGFDTDTQYF. DNA for the CDR3: TGCGCCAGCAGCCAATTTGGGGGAGGGTTCGACACAGATACGCAGTATTTT.

The CDR3 protein is CASSYWADNSNQPQHF. The CDR3 DNA reads TGTGCCAGCAGTTACTGGGCAGATAATAGCAATCAGCCCCAGCATTTT. V and J are TRBV6-2 or TRBV6-3 and TRBJ1-5; D is ambiguous. Between the trimmed V and J ends, which lost 1 base and 0 bases, there was a span of 10 bases. The germline gives CDR1 MNHEY, CDR2 SVGEGT. The CDR3 totals 16 residues.

CDR3 coding DNA: TGCGCCAGCAGCTTGGGGGGGACAGGGGCCTACGAGCAGTACTTC. This codes for CASSLGGTGAYEQYF. The genes are TRBV5-1 and TRBJ2-7, with TRBD1 matching 10 bases. Germline V gene sequence: CDR1 SGHRS, CDR2 YFSETQ. The CDR3 runs to 15 residues. Unmatched junction bases numbered 2, after V lost 0 bases and J lost 2 bases.

This clone was observed once. The rearrangement uses TRBV24-1 and TRBJ2-3; D gene ambiguous. The V gene's germline CDR1 is KGHDR and CDR2 SFDVKD. This CDR3 spans 11 amino acids. V dropped 5 bases and J dropped 7 bases, with 6 bases sitting between them. This CDR3 reads CATSVENTQYF. As DNA, the CDR3 is TGTGCCACCAGTGTGGAGAATACGCAGTATTTT.

The gene calls are TRBV7-9 and TRBJ1-5, with 7 bases aligning to TRBD1. The J segment lost 2 bases and the V segment lost 3 bases, leaving 10 bases of the junction unmatched. Germline loops: CDR1 SEHNR, CDR2 FQNEAQ (reference sequence). This CDR3 spans 17 amino acids. The CDR3: CASSLIQGMDGNQPQHF. Written as DNA, the CDR3 is TGTGCCAGCAGCTTGATACAGGGGATGGATGGCAATCAGCCCCAGCATTTT.

This clone was recorded only once. V gene TRBV9 combines with J gene TRBJ2-7; TRBD2 matches 11 bases. The germline V gene encodes CDR1 SGDLS and CDR2 YYNGEE. The CDR3 extends over 14 amino acids. Losses at the gene ends were 4 bases for V and 3 bases for J; bases not matched to a gene: 3. In DNA, the CDR3 is TGTGCCAGCAGCTTGGGACTAGCGGACTACGAGCAGTACTTC. Translating gives CASSLGLADYEQYF.

This chain connects TRBV15 to TRBJ2-1; the D call may be TRBD1 or TRBD2 (6 bases each). The CDR3 extends over 16 amino acids. Germline V CDR1 and CDR2: LNHNV, YYDKDF (reference sequence). V lost 0 bases to trimming and J lost 6 bases, with 15 bases between them. In nucleotides, the CDR3 is TGTGCCACCAGCAGAGATAGGGGGGCGGTTTCCAATGAGCAGTTCTTC. It translates to CATSRDRGAVSNEQFF. The full variable domain, in which reference TRBV15 and TRBJ2-1 provide the parts outside the CDR3, is DAMVIQNPRYQVTQFGKPVTLSCSQTLNHNVMYWYQQKSSQAPKLLFHYYDKDFNNEADTPDNFQSRRPNTSFCFLDIRSPGLGDTAMYLCATSRDRGAVSNEQFFGPGTRLTVL.

V is TRBV5-1 and J is TRBJ1-2; TRBD1 matches 8 bases. V gave up 3 bases and J gave up 2 bases; unmatched junction bases: 3. The CDR3 runs 14 residues. Germline CDR1 SGHRS, CDR2 YFSETQ. The CDR3 here is CASSSTGGNYGYTF. Here the CDR3 DNA reads TGCGCCAGCAGCTCCACAGGGGGGAACTATGGCTACACCTTC.

The V gene is TRBV5-4, the J gene TRBJ2-3, with 10 positions matching TRBD1. Unmatched junction bases numbered 7, after V lost 4 bases and J lost 5 bases. Germline V lookup: CDR1 SGHNT, CDR2 YYREEE (reference sequence). The CDR3 loop spans 15 amino acids. The CDR3 DNA is TGTGCCAGCAGCGTAGACAGGGGGCTGGTAGATACGCAGTATTTT. It is translated as CASSVDRGLVDTQYF.